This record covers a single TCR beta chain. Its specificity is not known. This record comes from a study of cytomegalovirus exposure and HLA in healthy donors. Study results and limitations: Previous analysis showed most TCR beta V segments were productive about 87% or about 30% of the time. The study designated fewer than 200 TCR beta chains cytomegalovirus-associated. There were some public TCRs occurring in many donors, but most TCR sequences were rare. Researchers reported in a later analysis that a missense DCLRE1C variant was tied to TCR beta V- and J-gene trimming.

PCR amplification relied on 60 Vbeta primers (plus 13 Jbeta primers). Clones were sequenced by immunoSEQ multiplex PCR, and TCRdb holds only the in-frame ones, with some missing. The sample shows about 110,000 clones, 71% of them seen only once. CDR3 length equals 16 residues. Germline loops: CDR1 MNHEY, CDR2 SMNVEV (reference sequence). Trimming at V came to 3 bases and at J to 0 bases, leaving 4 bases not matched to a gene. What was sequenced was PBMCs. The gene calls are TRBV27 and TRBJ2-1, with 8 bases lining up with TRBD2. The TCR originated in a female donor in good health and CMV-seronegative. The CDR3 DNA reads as TGTGCCAGCAGTTTCCCCAGCGGGAGCTCCTACAATGAGCAGTTCTTC. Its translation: CASSFPSGSSYNEQFF.